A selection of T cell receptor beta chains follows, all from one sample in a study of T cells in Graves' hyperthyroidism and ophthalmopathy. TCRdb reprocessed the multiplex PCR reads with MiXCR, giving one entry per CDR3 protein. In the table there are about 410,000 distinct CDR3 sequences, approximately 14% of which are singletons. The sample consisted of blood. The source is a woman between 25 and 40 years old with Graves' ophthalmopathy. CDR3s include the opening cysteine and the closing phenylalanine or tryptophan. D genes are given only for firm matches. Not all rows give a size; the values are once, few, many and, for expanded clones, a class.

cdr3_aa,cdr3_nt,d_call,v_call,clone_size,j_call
CASSHATISSSYEQYF,TGTGCCAGCAGCCACGCGACTATTTCGAGCTCCTACGAGCAGTACTTC,-,TRBV3-1,many,TRBJ2-7
CASSLGRGSHNEQFF,TGTGCCAGCAGCTTAGGGCGGGGGAGTCACAATGAGCAGTTCTTC,TRBD2,TRBV7-3,many,TRBJ2-1
CASGLNQPQHF,TGTGCCAGCGGACTTAATCAGCCCCAGCATTTT,-,TRBV6-2/TRBV6-3,-,TRBJ1-5
CASSLGDGSPLHF,TGTGCCAGCAGCTTAGGAGATGGTTCACCCCTCCACTTT,-,TRBV7-2,many,TRBJ1-6
CASSLTGGLSEKLFF,TGTGCCAGCAGTTTGACAGGGGGCTTATCTGAAAAACTGTTTTTT,TRBD1,TRBV28,many,TRBJ1-4
CASSVGLGGDFLYGYTF,TGTGCCAGCAGCGTAGGTCTGGGGGGCGATTTTCTCTATGGCTACACCTTC,-,TRBV9,many,TRBJ1-2
CSVAVRGFSYEQYF,TGCAGCGTTGCGGTACGGGGGTTCTCCTACGAGCAGTACTTC,-,TRBV29-1,-,TRBJ2-7
CASSESRGAPYGYTF,TGTGCCAGCAGTGAATCCAGGGGCGCGCCCTATGGCTACACCTTC,-,TRBV2,many,TRBJ1-2
CATGQGKNIQYF,TGTGCCACCGGACAGGGGAAAAACATTCAGTACTTC,TRBD1,TRBV19,-,TRBJ2-4
CASRVDRDLNYGYTF,TGTGCCAGCAGAGTTGACCGAGACCTTAACTATGGCTACACCTTC,-,TRBV28,many,TRBJ1-2
CSAVKSTSHPAVQYF,TGCAGTGCTGTTAAATCTACTAGTCACCCGGCTGTGCAGTACTTC,-,TRBV20-1,few,TRBJ2-7
CATSRQWGERGGYGYTF,TGTGCCACCAGCAGACAATGGGGGGAAAGGGGGGGCTATGGCTACACCTTC,-,TRBV15,few,TRBJ1-2
CAWSSGKSEYF,TGTGCCTGGAGTAGCGGGAAGTCTGAGTACTTC,TRBD2,TRBV30,-,TRBJ2-5
CSARDPIYKSYEQYF,TGCAGTGCTAGAGACCCTATTTACAAGTCCTACGAGCAGTACTTC,-,TRBV20-1,many,TRBJ2-7
CSATNGQVMRQETQYF,TGCAGTGCTACGAACGGTCAGGTGATGCGGCAAGAGACCCAGTACTTC,-,TRBV20-1,many,TRBJ2-5
CASSLAGQGAHEQYF,TGTGCCAGCAGCTTAGCGGGACAGGGGGCCCACGAGCAGTACTTC,TRBD1,TRBV5-8,-,TRBJ2-7
CASSPQENTGELFF,TGTGCCAGCAGCCCCCAGGAGAACACCGGGGAGCTGTTTTTT,-,TRBV28,few,TRBJ2-2
CASSLVAAGGLNNEQFF,TGTGCCAGCAGCTTAGTTGCTGCGGGGGGATTAAACAATGAGCAGTTCTTC,TRBD2,TRBV7-2,many,TRBJ2-1
CASSFLSGSGYTF,TGTGCCAGCAGCTTTTTGTCAGGGTCCGGCTACACCTTC,-,TRBV7-9,many,TRBJ1-2
CASSPGTISYEQYF,TGTGCCAGCAGTCCGGGTACAATCTCCTACGAGCAGTACTTC,-,TRBV11-3,many,TRBJ2-7
CASSSGQWSNQPQHF,TGTGCCAGCAGCTCGGGACAGTGGAGCAATCAGCCCCAGCATTTT,TRBD1,TRBV28,many,TRBJ1-5
CASSQVGGVASLQYF,TGTGCCAGCAGCCAAGTCGGAGGTGTCGCTTCGCTTCAGTACTTC,-,TRBV3-1,many,TRBJ2-7
CASTGRVRVDEQFF,TGTGCCAGCACCGGACGGGTGAGGGTAGATGAGCAGTTCTTC,-,TRBV12-3/TRBV12-4,many,TRBJ2-1
CSVEPPAEGTYEQYF,TGCAGCGTTGAACCCCCGGCGGAAGGGACCTACGAGCAGTACTTC,-,TRBV29-1,-,TRBJ2-7
CASSYTGRGEAFF,TGTGCCAGCAGTTATACAGGGCGCGGTGAAGCTTTCTTT,-,TRBV12-3/TRBV12-4,-,TRBJ1-1
CASSPRERISGANVLTF,TGTGCCAGCAGTCCCCGTGAACGGATCTCTGGGGCCAACGTCCTGACTTTC,-,TRBV28,many,TRBJ2-6